This passage covers 7 T cell receptor beta chains from one sample sequenced in a study of T cell responses to AZD1222 COVID-19 vaccine. The repertoire was sequenced with immunoSEQ multiplex PCR; TCRdb's copy has only in-frame clones and lacks some. The repertoire has roughly 80,000 clones, approximately 88% of them found once; the top ten carry roughly 4.3%. Sequencing used peripheral blood, obtained on day 0 of MenACWY control vaccination. The receptors stem from an adult in good health.

The V call is TRBV29-1, the J call TRBJ1-2; 10 nucleotides agree with TRBD1. After removal of 3 bases from V and 6 bases from J, the junction contained 7 bases not matched to a gene. Germline V gene data show CDR1 as SQVTM and CDR2 as ANQGSEA. There are 14 residues in the CDR3. In DNA, the CDR3 is TGCAGCGTTGATTTAGGGACAGGGGAGCATGGCTACACCTTC. Encoded protein: CSVDLGTGEHGYTF.

The chain carries TRBV28 and TRBJ1-5; no definite D call. Per the germline V gene, CDR1 is MDHEN and CDR2 is SYDVKM. Trimming cost V 6 bases and J 4 bases, with 7 bases left between them. The CDR3 has 12 amino acids. CDR3 bases: TGTGCCAGCAGGCGAGCGAATCAGCCCCAGCATTTT. Translation: CASRRANQPQHF.

The chain has TRBV7-9 and TRBJ1-6; D unresolved. This CDR3 is 16 amino acids long. Germline CDR1 is SEHNR and CDR2 is FQNEAQ (reference sequence). V lost 6 bases to trimming and J lost 10 bases, with 22 bases between them. CDR3 sequence: CASSPGNPFAYSPLHF. The CDR3 DNA sequence: TGTGCCAGCAGTCCCGGCAACCCTTTCGCCTACTCACCCCTCCACTTT. Based on the CDR3 plus reference TRBV7-9 and TRBJ1-6, the full variable domain is DTGVSQNPRHKITKRGQNVTFRCDPISEHNRLYWYRQTLGQGPEFLTYFQNEAQLEKSRLLSDRFSAERPKGSFSTLEIQRTEQGDSAMYLCASSPGNPFAYSPLHFGNGTRLTVT.

This clone was recorded a few times. The chain links TRBV28 to TRBJ1-5; 8 nucleotides agree with TRBD1. V was pared by 6 bases and J by 2 bases, with 21 bases of the junction left unmatched. Germline V CDR1 and CDR2: MDHEN, SYDVKM. This CDR3 contains 20 residues. The CDR3 loop reads CASSRIPGQVLFRRNQPQHF. In DNA, the CDR3 is TGTGCCAGCAGCAGAATACCGGGACAGGTATTGTTTAGGCGCAATCAGCCCCAGCATTTT. Based on the CDR3 plus reference TRBV28 and TRBJ1-5, the full variable domain is DVKVTQSSRYLVKRTGEKVFLECVQDMDHENMFWYRQDPGLGLRLIYFSYDVKMKEKGDIPEGYSVSREKKERFSLILESASTNQTSMYLCASSRIPGQVLFRRNQPQHFGDGTRLSIL.

The chain is built from TRBV30 and TRBJ1-3; the D gene is possibly TRBD1 (5 bases). The germline V and J ends were trimmed by 5 bases and 0 bases, with 11 bases remaining between them. Germline lookup yields CDR1 GTSNPN and CDR2 SVGIG (reference sequence). The CDR3 totals 14 residues. The DNA of the CDR3 is TGTGCCTGGGACCGGGACTTCTCTGGAAACACCATATATTTT. Amino acids: CAWDRDFSGNTIYF.

The chain carries TRBV7-9 and TRBJ2-3, with TRBD2 matching 15 bases. Losses at the gene ends were 5 bases for V and 0 bases for J; bases not matched to a gene: 3. Germline-derived CDR1 and CDR2 are SEHNR and FQNEAQ (reference sequence). CDR3 length: 17 amino acids. DNA of the CDR3: TGTGCCAGCAGCCTCGGACTAGCGGGAGGGAGCACAGATACGCAGTATTTT. The encoded protein is CASSLGLAGGSTDTQYF.

The genes are TRBV11-3 and TRBJ2-1; 10 bases fit TRBD1. The ends lost 5 bases at V and 2 bases at J; junction bases unmatched: 18. This CDR3 spans 20 amino acids. Looked up from germline, CDR1 is SGHNT and CDR2 is YENEEA. CDR3 nucleotide sequence: TGTGCCAGCAGCCCATCTGAGGGACAGGGGCCCGATGTGGCCTACAATGAGCAGTTCTTC. Amino acids: CASSPSEGQGPDVAYNEQFF.